The 19 T cell receptor beta chains below all came from one sample that was sequenced in a study of T cell repertoires in cytomegalovirus infection. TCRdb analysed the reads with MiXCR anew, one entry per CDR3 protein. This sample carries fewer than 900,000 distinct CDR3 sequences, around 29% of them seen once, and the ten largest clones take roughly 14%. These receptors lack a known antigen. The sample consisted of cultured CD8+ T cells from PBMCs, taken from culture after CMV antigen stimulation. Receptors were obtained from a human donor in good health (CMV status not recorded). Some clones in this sample may be carry-over from other donors' samples.

This chain joins TRBV20-1 and TRBJ2-3; 9 nucleotides match TRBD2. This CDR3 contains 15 residues. Germline values: CDR1 DFQATT, CDR2 SNEGSKA (reference sequence). J lost 2 bases, V lost 0 bases, and 3 bases had no gene match. In nucleotides, the CDR3 is TGCAGTGCTAGAGATGAGCGGGGGGTCACAGATACGCAGTATTTT. Encoded protein: CSARDERGVTDTQYF.

The table lists this clonotype with many counts. V and J are TRBV27 and TRBJ2-1; TRBD1 aligns across 8 bases. V shed 11 bases, J shed 2 bases, and the junction held 5 bases outside the gene matches. The germline CDR1 and CDR2 sequences are MNHEY and SMNVEV (reference sequence). The CDR3 is 13 residues long. CDR3 region: CASGQGTYNEQFF. CDR3 sequence (DNA): TGTGCCTCCGGACAGGGCACCTACAATGAGCAGTTCTTC.

This clonotype has more than one count but fewer than ten. The gene calls are TRBV5-6 and TRBJ2-1, with TRBD1 as a possible D gene (6 bases). V shed 4 bases and J shed 8 bases, with 16 bases lying between them. The CDR3 spans 14 residues. The germline gives CDR1 SGHDT, CDR2 YYEEEE. This CDR3 reads CASSGRGPLHEQFF. The CDR3 nucleotides are TGTGCCAGCAGCGGCAGGGGTCCCCTACATGAGCAGTTCTTC. The entire variable domain, with the rest obtained from reference TRBV5-6 and TRBJ2-1, is as follows: DAGVTQSPTHLIKTRGQQVTLRCSPKSGHDTVSWYQQALGQGPQFIFQYYEEEERQRGNFPDRFSGHQFPNYSSELNVNALLLGDSALYLCASSGRGPLHEQFFGPGTRLTVL.

The gene calls are TRBV20-1 and TRBJ1-1; D perhaps matches TRBD1 (6 bases). Germline V gene data show CDR1 as DFQATT and CDR2 as SNEGSKA (reference sequence). Trimming stripped 7 bases from V and 5 bases from J, with 23 bases between. This CDR3 is 15 amino acids long. The CDR3 DNA reads TGCAGTGTACTTCGAGGGGGGGGTGTATGGACTGAAGCTTTCTTT. This sequence encodes CSVLRGGGVWTEAFF.

The chain uses TRBV19 and TRBJ1-1, with 7 bases identical to TRBD1. The CDR3 runs 15 residues. V was clipped by 4 bases and J by 1 base; unmatched bases: 6. CDR1 LNHDA and CDR2 SQIVND come from the germline V gene (reference sequence). CDR3: CASSTGGNPNTEAFF. In DNA form, the CDR3 reads TGTGCCAGTAGTACAGGGGGTAACCCGAACACTGAAGCTTTCTTT.

V is TRBV7-6 and J is TRBJ2-7; tentative D call: TRBD2 (5 bases). CDR1 is SGHVS and CDR2 is FNYEAQ in the germline V gene. With 2 bases removed from V and 6 bases from J, the gap between germline ends came to 17 bases. The CDR3 is made up of 15 amino acids. CDR3: CASSLRGDGGPEQYF. The CDR3 nucleotides are TGTGCCAGCAGCTTAAGAGGTGACGGAGGACCCGAGCAGTACTTC.

The chain uses TRBV6-1 and TRBJ1-1; 8 bases align to TRBD1. Germline CDR1 reads MNHNS; CDR2 reads SASEGT. Losses at the gene ends were 2 bases for V and 5 bases for J; bases not matched to a gene: 7. The CDR3 runs 15 residues. Here the CDR3 DNA reads TGTGCCAGCAGTGAACAGGACAGGGAATGGACTGAAGCTTTCTTT. Its translation: CASSEQDREWTEAFF.

The CDR3 sequence: CAIHRGGREPQHF. The CDR3 DNA sequence: TGTGCCATCCATCGGGGAGGGCGGGAGCCCCAGCATTTT. The chain uses TRBV6-2 or TRBV6-3 and TRBJ1-5; D is uncertain. The CDR3 loop spans 13 amino acids. V dropped 10 bases and J dropped 8 bases, with 18 bases sitting between them. The germline CDR1 and CDR2 sequences are MNHEY and SVGEGT.

Comments on this clonotype: This may be a read error, as it is one base from a much larger clone. V usage is TRBV7-3 and J usage is TRBJ2-1; D might be TRBD2 (6 bases). The CDR3 consists of 15 residues. Germline-derived CDR1 and CDR2 are SGHTA and FQGTGA. V was pared by 4 bases and J by 4 bases, with 14 bases between. The CDR3 is CASSSSGTRYNEQFF. DNA for the CDR3: TGTGCCAGCAGCTCCTCCGGGACTCGGTACAATGAGCAGTTCTTC.

CDR3 DNA: TGTGCCAGCAGTTTAGAAAACAGGGAGGATGAAAAACTGTTTTTT. This sequence encodes CASSLENREDEKLFF. The V gene is TRBV12-3 or TRBV12-4, the J gene TRBJ1-4; perhaps TRBD1 as D (6 bases). This CDR3 contains 15 residues. V lost 1 base to trimming and J lost 6 bases, with 12 bases between them.

This clonotype turned up a few times. The genes are TRBV12-3 or TRBV12-4 and TRBJ2-2; a possible D gene is TRBD2 (6 bases). With 5 bases removed from V and 3 bases from J, the gap between germline ends came to 10 bases. The CDR3 covers 14 residues. This CDR3 reads CASSGREDTGELFF. The CDR3 DNA reads TGTGCCAGCAGTGGCAGGGAGGACACCGGGGAGCTGTTTTTT.

The J gene is TRBJ2-2, the V gene TRBV20-1; D is tentatively TRBD1 or TRBD2 (6 bases each). CDR1 and CDR2 from the germline V gene are DFQATT and SNEGSKA (reference sequence). V shed 5 bases and J shed 3 bases, with 16 bases lying between them. CDR3 length equals 15 residues. CDR3 loop: CSAGPRGHYTGELFF. The CDR3 DNA is TGCAGTGCTGGCCCTCGGGGGCACTACACCGGGGAGCTGTTTTTT.

This clonotype was detected ten times or more. The J gene is TRBJ2-1, the V gene TRBV7-9, with 8 bases aligning to TRBD2. The CDR3 contains 14 residues. The germline CDR1 and CDR2 sequences are SEHNR and FQNEAQ (reference sequence). The V segment lost 8 bases and the J segment 8 bases; nucleotides outside the gene matches: 11. CDR3 protein: CASARGGVFDEQFF. CDR3 in DNA: TGTGCCAGCGCCCGGGGGGGCGTTTTCGATGAGCAGTTCTTC.

This clonotype was detected many times. This chain links TRBV7-9 with TRBJ1-2; D is uncertain. CDR1 and CDR2 from the germline V gene are SEHNR and FQNEAQ (reference sequence). This CDR3 has 15 residues. Between the trimmed V and J ends, which lost 7 bases and 3 bases, there was a span of 18 bases. The CDR3 sequence: CASTTVQADDYGYTF. CDR3 coding DNA: TGTGCCAGCACCACGGTCCAGGCAGACGACTATGGCTACACCTTC.

The rearrangement uses TRBV27 and TRBJ2-7; 10 bases agree with TRBD1. V dropped 8 bases and J dropped 1; count of bases not matched to a gene: 8. Germline CDR1 MNHEY, CDR2 SMNVEV (reference sequence). The CDR3 length is 15 residues. The CDR3 loop reads CASGNRTGGSYEQYV. As DNA, the CDR3 is TGTGCCAGCGGAAACCGGACAGGGGGTTCCTACGAGCAGTACGTC.

Only a few counts were recorded for this clonotype. The V call is TRBV6-2 or TRBV6-3, the J call TRBJ2-7; D may be TRBD1 (6 bases). V lost 11 bases, J lost 3 bases, and 11 bases lay in between. The V gene's germline CDR1 is MNHEY and CDR2 SVGEGT. The CDR3 covers 11 residues. CDR3 coding DNA: TGTGCCTCCGGCAGGGGCTACGAGCAGTACGTC. Its protein is CASGRGYEQYV.

The rearrangement links TRBV10-2 to TRBJ1-5; D gene uncertain. The ends were cut back, 7 bases at V and 1 base at J, with 11 bases in the middle. The CDR3 consists of 14 residues. Germline CDR1 is WSHSY and CDR2 is SAAADI. CDR3 residues: CASNLLESNQPQHF. The CDR3 coding sequence is TGCGCCAGCAACCTTCTGGAGAGCAATCAGCCCCAGCATTTT.

This clonotype turned up a few times. This chain uses TRBV18 with TRBJ2-7; the D is unclear. CDR3 length equals 13 residues. Germline V gene sequence: CDR1 KGHSH, CDR2 LQKENI. Trimming stripped 6 bases from V and 4 bases from J, with 13 bases between. CDR3 sequence: CASSPTSQYEQYV. CDR3 nucleotides: TGTGCCAGCTCGCCCACCTCCCAATACGAGCAGTACGTC.

This sequence joins TRBV10-3 and TRBJ2-1, with TRBD2 identical over 10 bases. This CDR3 region has 18 residues. V lost 4 bases to trimming and J lost 7 bases; unmatched junction nucleotides: 16. Germline V gene lookup returns CDR1 ENHRY and CDR2 SYGVKD. CDR3 coding DNA: TGTGCCATCAGTGTAGCTAGCGGGGGATCCTTTTTGCGGAATGAGCAGTTCTTC. It specifies CAISVASGGSFLRNEQFF.